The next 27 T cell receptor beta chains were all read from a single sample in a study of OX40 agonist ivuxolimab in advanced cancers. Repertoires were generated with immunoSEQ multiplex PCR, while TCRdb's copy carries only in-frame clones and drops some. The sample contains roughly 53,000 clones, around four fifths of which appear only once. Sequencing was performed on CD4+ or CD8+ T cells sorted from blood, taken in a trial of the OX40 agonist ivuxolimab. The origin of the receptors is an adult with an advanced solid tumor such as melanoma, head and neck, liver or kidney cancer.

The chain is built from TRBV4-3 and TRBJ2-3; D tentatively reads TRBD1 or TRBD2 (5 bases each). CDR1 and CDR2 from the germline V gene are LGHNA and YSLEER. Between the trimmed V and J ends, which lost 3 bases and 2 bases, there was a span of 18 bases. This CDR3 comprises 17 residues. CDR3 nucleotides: TGCGCCAGCAGCCAGGCCGGGGCGGGCTTTTCCACAGATACGCAGTATTTT. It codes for CASSQAGAGFSTDTQYF.

The CDR3 DNA is TGTGCCAGCAACCCCCTTAGCGGGAGAATCAATGAGCAGTTCTTC. Residues: CASNPLSGRINEQFF. The V call is TRBV6-1, the J call TRBJ2-1; 9 bases are a match to TRBD2. Germline lookup yields CDR1 MNHNS and CDR2 SASEGT. The V and J ends lost 7 bases and 6 bases, in that order; junction bases with no gene match: 10. CDR3 length: 15 residues.

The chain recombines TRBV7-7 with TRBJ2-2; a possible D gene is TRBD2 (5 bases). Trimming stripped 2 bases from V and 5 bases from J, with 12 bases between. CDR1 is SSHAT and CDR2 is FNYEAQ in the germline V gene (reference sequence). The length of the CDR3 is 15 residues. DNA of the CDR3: TGTGCCAGCAGCTTACGAGGGCTTCGAACCGGGGAGCTGTTTTTT. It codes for CASSLRGLRTGELFF.

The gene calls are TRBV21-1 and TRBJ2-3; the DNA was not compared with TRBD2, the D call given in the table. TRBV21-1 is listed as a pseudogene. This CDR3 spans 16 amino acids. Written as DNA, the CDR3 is TGTGCCAGTCGGACTAGCGGGGGCCCCCGCACAGATACGCAGTATTTT. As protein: CASRTSGGPRTDTQYF.

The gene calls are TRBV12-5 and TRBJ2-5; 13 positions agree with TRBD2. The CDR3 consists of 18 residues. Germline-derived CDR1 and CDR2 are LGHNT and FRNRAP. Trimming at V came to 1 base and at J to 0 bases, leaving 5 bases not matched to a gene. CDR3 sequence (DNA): TGTGCTAGTGGTTTGGGGACTAGCGGGAGCCTGTACCAAGAGACCCAGTACTTC. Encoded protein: CASGLGTSGSLYQETQYF.

The CDR3 is CASSEWGEKLFF. The CDR3 region has the DNA TGTGCCAGCAGTGAATGGGGTGAAAAACTGTTTTTT. The V call is TRBV25-1, the J call TRBJ1-4; the D is unclear. CDR1 is MGHDK and CDR2 is SYGVNS in the germline V gene. The CDR3 consists of 12 residues. Trimming stripped 1 base from V and 7 bases from J, with 4 bases between.

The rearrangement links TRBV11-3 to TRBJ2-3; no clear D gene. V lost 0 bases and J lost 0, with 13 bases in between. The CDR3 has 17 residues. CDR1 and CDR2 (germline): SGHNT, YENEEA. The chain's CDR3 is CASSLDPLRLSTDTQYF. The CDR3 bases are TGTGCCAGCAGCTTAGATCCCCTCAGGTTGAGCACAGATACGCAGTATTTT.

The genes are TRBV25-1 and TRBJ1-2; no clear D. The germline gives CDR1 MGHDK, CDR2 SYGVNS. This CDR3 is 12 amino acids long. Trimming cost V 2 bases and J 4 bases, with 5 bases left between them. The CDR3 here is CASSETSYGYTF. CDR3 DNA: TGTGCCAGCAGTGAAACATCCTATGGCTACACCTTC.

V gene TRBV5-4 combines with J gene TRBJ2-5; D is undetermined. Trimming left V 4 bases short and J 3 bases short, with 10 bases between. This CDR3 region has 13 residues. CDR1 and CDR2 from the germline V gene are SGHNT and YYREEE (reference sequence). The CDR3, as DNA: TGTGCCAGCAGCCCGCCGGCAGAAGAGACCCAGTACTTC. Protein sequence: CASSPPAEETQYF.

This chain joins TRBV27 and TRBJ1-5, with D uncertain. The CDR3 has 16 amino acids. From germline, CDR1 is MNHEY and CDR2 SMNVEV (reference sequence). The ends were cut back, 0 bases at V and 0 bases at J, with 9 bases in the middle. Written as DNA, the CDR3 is TGTGCCAGCAGTTTATCGTATCAGATTAGCAATCAGCCCCAGCATTTT. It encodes CASSLSYQISNQPQHF.

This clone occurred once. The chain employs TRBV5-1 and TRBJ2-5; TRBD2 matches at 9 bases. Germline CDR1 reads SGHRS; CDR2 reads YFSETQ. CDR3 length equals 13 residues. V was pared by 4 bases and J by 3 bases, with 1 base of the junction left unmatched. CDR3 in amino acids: CASSPSGEETQYF. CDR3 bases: TGCGCCAGCAGCCCTAGCGGGGAAGAGACCCAGTACTTC.

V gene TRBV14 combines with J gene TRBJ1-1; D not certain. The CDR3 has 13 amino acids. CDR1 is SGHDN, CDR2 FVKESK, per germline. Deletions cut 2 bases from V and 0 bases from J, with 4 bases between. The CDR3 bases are TGTGCCAGCAGCCAATCCTTGAACACTGAAGCTTTCTTT. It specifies CASSQSLNTEAFF.

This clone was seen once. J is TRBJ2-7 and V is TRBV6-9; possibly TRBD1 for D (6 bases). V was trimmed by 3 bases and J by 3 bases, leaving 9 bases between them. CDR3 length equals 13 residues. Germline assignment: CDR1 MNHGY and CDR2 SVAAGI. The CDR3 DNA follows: TGTGCCAGCAGTTACGGACAGCACTACGAGCAGTACTTC. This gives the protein CASSYGQHYEQYF.

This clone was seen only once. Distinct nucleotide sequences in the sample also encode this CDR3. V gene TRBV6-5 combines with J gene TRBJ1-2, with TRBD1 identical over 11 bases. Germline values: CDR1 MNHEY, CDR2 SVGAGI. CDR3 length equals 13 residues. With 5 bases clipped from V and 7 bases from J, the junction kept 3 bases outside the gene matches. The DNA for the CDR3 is TGTGCCAGCAGTGGGACAGGGGGGATTGGCTACACCTTC. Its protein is CASSGTGGIGYTF.

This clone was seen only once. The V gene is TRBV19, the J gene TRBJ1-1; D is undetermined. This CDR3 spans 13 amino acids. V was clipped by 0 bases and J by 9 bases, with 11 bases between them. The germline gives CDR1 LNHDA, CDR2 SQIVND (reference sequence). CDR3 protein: CASSIDPQRKAFF. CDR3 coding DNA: TGTGCCAGTAGTATAGATCCGCAGCGGAAAGCTTTCTTT.

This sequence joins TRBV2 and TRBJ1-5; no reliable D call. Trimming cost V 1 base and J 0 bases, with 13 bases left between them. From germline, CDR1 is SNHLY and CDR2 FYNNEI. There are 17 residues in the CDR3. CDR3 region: CASSEVGGPYSNQPQHF. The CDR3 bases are TGTGCCAGCAGTGAAGTAGGAGGGCCGTATAGCAATCAGCCCCAGCATTTT.

This CDR3 reads CAWNVGSYEQYF. As DNA, the CDR3 is TGTGCCTGGAACGTGGGCTCCTACGAGCAGTACTTC. This sequence joins TRBV30 and TRBJ2-7; D unclear. The CDR3 spans 12 residues. Germline V lookup: CDR1 GTSNPN, CDR2 SVGIG (reference sequence). The V end was cut by 4 bases, the J end by 0 bases, with 7 bases between.

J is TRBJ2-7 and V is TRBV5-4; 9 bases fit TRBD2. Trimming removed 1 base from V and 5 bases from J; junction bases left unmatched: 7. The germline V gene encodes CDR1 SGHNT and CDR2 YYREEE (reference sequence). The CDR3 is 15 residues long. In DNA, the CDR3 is TGTGCCAGCAGCTTGACGGGACTAGCTTCCCACGAGCAGTACTTC. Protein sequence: CASSLTGLASHEQYF.

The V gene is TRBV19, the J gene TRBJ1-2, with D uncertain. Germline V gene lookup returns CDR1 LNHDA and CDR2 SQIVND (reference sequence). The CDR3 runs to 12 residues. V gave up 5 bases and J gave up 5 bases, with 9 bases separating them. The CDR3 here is CASSFDKYGYTF. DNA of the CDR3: TGTGCCAGTAGTTTCGATAAGTATGGCTACACCTTC.

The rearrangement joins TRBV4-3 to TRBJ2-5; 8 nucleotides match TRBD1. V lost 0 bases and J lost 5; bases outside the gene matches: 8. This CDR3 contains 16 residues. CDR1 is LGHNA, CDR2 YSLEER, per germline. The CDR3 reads CASSQEWTGPWETQYF. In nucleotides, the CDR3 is TGCGCCAGCAGCCAAGAATGGACAGGGCCCTGGGAGACCCAGTACTTC.

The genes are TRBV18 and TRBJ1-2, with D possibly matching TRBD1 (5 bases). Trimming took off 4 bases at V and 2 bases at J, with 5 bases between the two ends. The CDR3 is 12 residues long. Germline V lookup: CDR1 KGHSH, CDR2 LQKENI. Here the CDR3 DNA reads TGTGCCAGCTCACGACAGAACTATGGCTACACCTTC. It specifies CASSRQNYGYTF.

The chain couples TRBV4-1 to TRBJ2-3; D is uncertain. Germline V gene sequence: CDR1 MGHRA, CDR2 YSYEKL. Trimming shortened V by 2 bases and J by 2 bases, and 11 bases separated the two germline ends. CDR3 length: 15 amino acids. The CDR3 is CASSQFGPSTDTQYF. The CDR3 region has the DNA TGCGCCAGCAGCCAATTTGGGCCCTCCACAGATACGCAGTATTTT.

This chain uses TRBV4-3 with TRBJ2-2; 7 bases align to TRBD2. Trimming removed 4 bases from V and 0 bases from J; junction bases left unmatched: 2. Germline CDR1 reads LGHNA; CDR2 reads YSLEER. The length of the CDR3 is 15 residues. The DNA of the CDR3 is TGCGCCAGCAGCCTCAGCGGGGCGAACACCGGGGAGCTGTTTTTT. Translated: CASSLSGANTGELFF.

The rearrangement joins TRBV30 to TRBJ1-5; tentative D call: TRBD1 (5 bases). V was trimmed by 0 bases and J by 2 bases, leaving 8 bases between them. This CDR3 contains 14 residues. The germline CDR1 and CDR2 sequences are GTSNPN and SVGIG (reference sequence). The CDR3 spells CAWSVVGGNQPQHF. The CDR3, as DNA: TGTGCCTGGAGTGTAGTAGGGGGCAATCAGCCCCAGCATTTT.

The CDR3 is CASSLERESYEQYF. The CDR3 DNA reads TGTGCCAGCAGCTTGGAACGGGAGAGCTACGAGCAGTACTTC. This chain connects TRBV5-4 to TRBJ2-7; tentatively, D is TRBD2 (6 bases). Germline assignment: CDR1 SGHNT and CDR2 YYREEE (reference sequence). The CDR3 consists of 14 residues. V was clipped by 0 bases and J by 3 bases, with 10 bases between them.

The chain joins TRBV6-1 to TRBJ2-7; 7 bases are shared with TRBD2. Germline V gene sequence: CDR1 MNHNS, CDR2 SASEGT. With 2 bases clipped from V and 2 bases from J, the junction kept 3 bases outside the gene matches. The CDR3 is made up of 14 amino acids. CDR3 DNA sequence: TGTGCCAGCAGTGAACAGCGGGGCCCCTACGAGCAGTACTTC. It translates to CASSEQRGPYEQYF.

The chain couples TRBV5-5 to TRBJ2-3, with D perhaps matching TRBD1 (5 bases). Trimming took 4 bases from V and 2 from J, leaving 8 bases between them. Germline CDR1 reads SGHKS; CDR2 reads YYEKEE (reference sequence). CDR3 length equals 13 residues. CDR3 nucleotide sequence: TGTGCCAGCAGCCTACAGGCCACAGATACGCAGTATTTT. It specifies CASSLQATDTQYF.